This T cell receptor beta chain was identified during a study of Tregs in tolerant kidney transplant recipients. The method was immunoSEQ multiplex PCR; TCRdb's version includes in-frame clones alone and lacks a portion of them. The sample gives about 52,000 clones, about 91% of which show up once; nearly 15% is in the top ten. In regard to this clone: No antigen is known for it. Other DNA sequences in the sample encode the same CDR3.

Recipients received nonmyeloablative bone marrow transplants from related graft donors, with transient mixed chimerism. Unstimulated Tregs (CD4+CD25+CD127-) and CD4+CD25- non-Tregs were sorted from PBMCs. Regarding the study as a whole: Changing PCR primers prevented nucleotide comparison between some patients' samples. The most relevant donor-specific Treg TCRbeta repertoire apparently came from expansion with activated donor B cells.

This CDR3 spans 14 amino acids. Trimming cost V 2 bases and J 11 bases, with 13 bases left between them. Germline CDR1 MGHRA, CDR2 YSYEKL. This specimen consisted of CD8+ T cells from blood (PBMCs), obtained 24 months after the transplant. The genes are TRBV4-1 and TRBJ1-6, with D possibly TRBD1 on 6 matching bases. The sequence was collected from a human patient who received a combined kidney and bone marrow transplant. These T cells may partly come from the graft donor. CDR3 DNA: TGCGCCAGCAGCCAAATAACAGGGAGAGCACCCCTCCACTTT. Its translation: CASSQITGRAPLHF.